The entry that follows covers one T cell receptor (beta chain) sequence. The sample comes from a study of blood T cell repertoires in COVID-19. Germline V gene sequence: CDR1 LNHDA, CDR2 SQIVND (reference sequence). Trimming took 4 bases from V and 3 from J, leaving 11 bases between them. CDR3 length equals 14 residues. The method was immunoSEQ multiplex PCR; TCRdb's version includes in-frame clones alone and lacks a portion of them. The table records approximately 330,000 clones, roughly 87% of them present only once. This chain links TRBV19 with TRBJ2-3; the D gene is possibly TRBD1 (5 bases). The TCR was taken from a young man with COVID-19, enrolled during active disease. Sequencing was performed on peripheral blood. CDR3 in amino acids: CASSKGFLTDTQYF. For the CDR3, the DNA is TGTGCCAGTAGTAAGGGGTTTTTGACAGATACGCAGTATTTT. The full variable domain, completed using reference TRBV19 and TRBJ2-3, is DGGITQSPKYLFRKEGQNVTLSCEQNLNHDAMYWYRQDPGQGLRLIYYSQIVNDFQKGDIAEGYSVSREKKESFPLTVTSAQKNPTAFYLCASSKGFLTDTQYFGPGTRLTVL.